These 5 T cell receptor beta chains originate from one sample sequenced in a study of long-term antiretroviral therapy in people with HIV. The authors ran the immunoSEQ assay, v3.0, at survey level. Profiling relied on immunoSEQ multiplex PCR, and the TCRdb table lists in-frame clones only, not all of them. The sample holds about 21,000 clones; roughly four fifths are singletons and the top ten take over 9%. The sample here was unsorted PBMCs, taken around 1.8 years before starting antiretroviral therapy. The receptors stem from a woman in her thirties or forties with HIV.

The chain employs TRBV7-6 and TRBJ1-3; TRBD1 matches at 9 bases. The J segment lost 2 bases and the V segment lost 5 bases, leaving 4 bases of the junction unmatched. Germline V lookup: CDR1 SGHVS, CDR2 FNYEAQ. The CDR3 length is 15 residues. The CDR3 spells CASSQDRGAGNTIYF. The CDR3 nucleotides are TGTGCCAGCAGCCAGGACAGGGGTGCTGGAAACACCATATATTTT.

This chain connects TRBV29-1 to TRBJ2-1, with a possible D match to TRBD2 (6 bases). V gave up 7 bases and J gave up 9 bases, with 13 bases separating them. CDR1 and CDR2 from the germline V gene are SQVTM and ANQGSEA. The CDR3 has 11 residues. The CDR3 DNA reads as TGCAGCGGGGGGGTAGCCGGTGAGCAGTTCTTC. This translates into CSGGVAGEQFF.

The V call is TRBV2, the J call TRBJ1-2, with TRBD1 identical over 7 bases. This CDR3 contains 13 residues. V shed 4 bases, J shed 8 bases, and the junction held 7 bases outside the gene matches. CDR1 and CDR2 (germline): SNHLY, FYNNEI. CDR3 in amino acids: CASSAVHRGGYTF. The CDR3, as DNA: TGTGCCAGCAGTGCAGTTCACAGGGGCGGCTACACCTTC. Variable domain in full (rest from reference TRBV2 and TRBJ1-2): EPEVTQTPSHQVTQMGQEVILRCVPISNHLYFYWYRQILGQKVEFLVSFYNNEISEKSEIFDDQFSVERPDGSNFTLKIRSTKLEDSAMYFCASSAVHRGGYTFGSGTRLTVV.

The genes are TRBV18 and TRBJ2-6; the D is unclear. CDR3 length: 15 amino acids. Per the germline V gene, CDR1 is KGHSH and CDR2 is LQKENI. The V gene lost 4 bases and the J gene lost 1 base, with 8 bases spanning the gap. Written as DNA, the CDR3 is TGTGCCAGCTCACTAGGAGTATCTGGGGCCAACGTCCTGACTTTC. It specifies CASSLGVSGANVLTF.

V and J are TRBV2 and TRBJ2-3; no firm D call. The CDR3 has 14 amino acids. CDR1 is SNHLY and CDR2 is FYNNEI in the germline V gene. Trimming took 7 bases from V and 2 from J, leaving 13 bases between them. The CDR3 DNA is TGTGCCAGCATCCCAGTTTCCCCCACAGATACGCAGTATTTT. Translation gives CASIPVSPTDTQYF.